The next 14 T cell receptor beta chains were all read from a single sample in a study of T cell repertoires in cytomegalovirus infection. TCRdb ran MiXCR on the reads and lists one entry per CDR3 protein. The table includes approximately 200,000 distinct CDR3 sequences, roughly 23% detected once. Sequenced: CD8+ T cells from PBMCs. These receptors came from a human donor in good health (CMV status not recorded). Some clones in this sample may be carry-over from other donors' samples.

As for this clonotype: A read error may explain this, as a much larger clone is one base away. The chain couples TRBV7-6 to TRBJ2-5, with a weak D call TRBD2 (7 bases). Germline-derived CDR1 and CDR2 are SGHVS and FNYEAQ. The V end lost 2 bases, the J end lost 3 bases, and 16 bases lay between the germline ends. There are 16 residues in the CDR3. CDR3 protein: CASSLFSRGPEETQYF. The CDR3, as DNA: TGTGCCAGCAGCTTATTCTCGCGGGGGCCCGAAGAGACCCAGTACTTC.

Only a few counts were recorded for this clonotype. The gene calls are TRBV20-1 and TRBJ1-1; 12 nucleotides match TRBD1. CDR1 is DFQATT and CDR2 is SNEGSKA in the germline V gene (reference sequence). V dropped 3 bases and J dropped 10; count of bases not matched to a gene: 6. The CDR3 consists of 13 residues. The CDR3: CSARGQGAGGAFF. The CDR3 nucleotides read TGCAGTGCTAGGGGACAGGGGGCGGGTGGAGCTTTCTTT.

There are many counts of this clonotype. V usage is TRBV7-8 and J usage is TRBJ2-6; D is perhaps TRBD1 or TRBD2 (5 bases each). The CDR3 length is 15 residues. Germline V lookup: CDR1 SGHVS, CDR2 FQNEAQ. The ends were cut back, 0 bases at V and 4 bases at J, with 7 bases in the middle. Here the CDR3 DNA reads TGTGCCAGCAGCTTAGCCGGGACCGGGGCCAACGTCCTGACTTTC. Translating gives CASSLAGTGANVLTF.

This clonotype is a singleton in its sample. The chain uses TRBV5-1 and TRBJ2-3; D gene ambiguous. The germline V gene has CDR1 SGHRS and CDR2 YFSETQ. Deletions cut 2 bases from V and 2 bases from J, with 12 bases between. The CDR3 is made up of 15 amino acids. CDR3 nucleotide sequence: TGCGCCAGCAGCTTTATTGACCAAGACACAGATACGCAGTATTTT. This sequence encodes CASSFIDQDTDTQYF.

J is TRBJ2-2 and V is TRBV4-2; possible D gene TRBD1, 5 bases. The germline CDR1 and CDR2 sequences are LGHNA and YNFKEQ. V was cut by 3 bases and J by 6 bases, with 14 bases left in between. The CDR3 is 15 residues long. The CDR3 is CASSQGPGNAGELFF. CDR3 sequence (DNA): TGTGCCAGCAGCCAGGGGCCCGGCAACGCCGGGGAGCTGTTTTTT.

The rearrangement joins TRBV7-9 to TRBJ2-7; D is unresolved. CDR1 is SEHNR and CDR2 is FQNEAQ in the germline V gene (reference sequence). The CDR3 loop spans 13 amino acids. Trimming removed 0 bases from V and 7 bases from J, with 10 bases in between. The CDR3 DNA is TGTGCCAGCAGCTTAGCGCGGCAGAAAGAGCAGTACTTC. It specifies CASSLARQKEQYF.

This sequence joins TRBV28 and TRBJ2-3, with TRBD2 identical over 10 bases. Germline V gene lookup returns CDR1 MDHEN and CDR2 SYDVKM. There are 18 residues in the CDR3. V shed 3 bases, J shed 0 bases, and the junction held 9 bases outside the gene matches. The CDR3 sequence: CASSFLLAGVKSTDTQYF. The CDR3, as DNA: TGTGCCAGCAGTTTCCTCCTAGCGGGGGTCAAGAGCACAGATACGCAGTATTTT.

Regarding this clonotype: Given a much more abundant clone one base away, this may be a read error. J is TRBJ1-5 and V is TRBV2; 9 bases match TRBD1. The germline CDR1 and CDR2 sequences are SNHLY and FYNNEI. The CDR3 consists of 15 residues. The trim removed 4 bases at V and 9 bases at J, leaving 10 bases unmatched. This CDR3 reads CASSGDREGYRPQHF. CDR3 nucleotide sequence: TGTGCCAGCAGTGGGGACAGGGAGGGTTATCGGCCCCAGCATTTT.

The chain couples TRBV5-4 to TRBJ2-2; no firm D call. With 4 bases removed from V and 1 base from J, the gap between germline ends came to 11 bases. Germline lookup yields CDR1 SGHNT and CDR2 YYREEE (reference sequence). The CDR3 has 15 residues. The CDR3 region is CASSPGWGNTGELFF. CDR3 bases: TGTGCCAGCAGCCCCGGGTGGGGGAACACCGGGGAGCTGTTTTTT.

This clonotype was detected a few times. The chain joins TRBV20-1 to TRBJ2-7, with 7 bases lining up with TRBD1. CDR1 is DFQATT and CDR2 is SNEGSKA in the germline V gene (reference sequence). The CDR3 sequence is 14 residues long. V lost 0 bases and J lost 7; bases outside the gene matches: 9. The CDR3 loop reads CSARDYGLGQEQYF. The CDR3 DNA reads as TGCAGTGCTAGAGATTACGGGCTGGGACAGGAGCAGTACTTC.

The chain is built from TRBV10-2 and TRBJ1-6, with D perhaps matching TRBD1 (6 bases). Trimming cost V 6 bases and J 11 bases, with 11 bases left between them. The CDR3 consists of 12 residues. The germline CDR1 and CDR2 sequences are WSHSY and SAAADI. CDR3 DNA sequence: TGCGCCAGCAGCCCGGACAGTACACCCCTCCACTTT. Its protein is CASSPDSTPLHF.

The table lists this clonotype with a few counts. The chain couples TRBV20-1 to TRBJ2-3; 10 bases are shared with TRBD2. The CDR3 loop spans 17 amino acids. The germline V gene encodes CDR1 DFQATT and CDR2 SNEGSKA (reference sequence). V shed 0 bases, J shed 4 bases, and the junction held 10 bases outside the gene matches. CDR3 loop: CSARETPLAGLADTQYF. In DNA form, the CDR3 reads TGCAGTGCTAGAGAGACCCCACTAGCGGGGTTGGCAGATACGCAGTATTTT.

This chain connects TRBV9 to TRBJ2-2, with a weak D call TRBD2 (5 bases). This CDR3 region has 17 residues. With 3 bases removed from V and 3 bases from J, the gap between germline ends came to 18 bases. Germline V CDR1 and CDR2: SGDLS, YYNGEE. CDR3 DNA: TGTGCCAGCAGCGCCCCTTTTAGCCGGGGTGACACCGGGGAGCTGTTTTTT. It is translated as CASSAPFSRGDTGELFF.

The chain employs TRBV7-9 and TRBJ2-1, with 14 bases matching TRBD2. Trimming at V came to 4 bases and at J to 2 bases, leaving 4 bases not matched to a gene. The CDR3 extends over 17 amino acids. Germline assignment: CDR1 SEHNR and CDR2 FQNEAQ (reference sequence). CDR3 amino acids: CASSSRTSGGTYNEQFF. CDR3 sequence (DNA): TGTGCCAGCAGCTCGAGGACTAGCGGGGGGACCTACAATGAGCAGTTCTTC.